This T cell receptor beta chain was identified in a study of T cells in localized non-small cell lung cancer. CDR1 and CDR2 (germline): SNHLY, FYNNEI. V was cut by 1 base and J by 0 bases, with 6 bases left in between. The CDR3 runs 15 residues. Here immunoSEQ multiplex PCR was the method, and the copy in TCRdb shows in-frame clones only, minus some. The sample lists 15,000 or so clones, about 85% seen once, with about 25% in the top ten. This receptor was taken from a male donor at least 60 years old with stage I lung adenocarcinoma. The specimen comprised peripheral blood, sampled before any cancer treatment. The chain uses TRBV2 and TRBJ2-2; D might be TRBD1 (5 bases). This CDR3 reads CASSEETANTGELFF. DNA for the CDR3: TGTGCCAGCAGTGAAGAGACAGCGAACACCGGGGAGCTGTTTTTT.